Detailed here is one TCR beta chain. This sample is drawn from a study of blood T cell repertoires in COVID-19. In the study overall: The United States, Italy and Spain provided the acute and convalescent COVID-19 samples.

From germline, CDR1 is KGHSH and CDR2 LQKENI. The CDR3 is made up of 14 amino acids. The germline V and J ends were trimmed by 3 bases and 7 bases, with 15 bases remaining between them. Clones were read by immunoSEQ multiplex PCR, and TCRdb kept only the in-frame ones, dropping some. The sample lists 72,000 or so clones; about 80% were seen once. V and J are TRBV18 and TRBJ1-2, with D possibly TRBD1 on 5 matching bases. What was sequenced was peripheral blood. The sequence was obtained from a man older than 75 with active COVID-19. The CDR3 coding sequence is TGTGCCAGCTCACCCGACAGAGCCACCCCTGGCTACACCTTC. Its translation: CASSPDRATPGYTF.